This entry lists 28 T cell receptor beta chains sequenced from one sample in a study of identical twins. TCRdb re-called the 5' RACE reads through MiXCR, storing one row per CDR3 protein. The table has 500,000 to 650,000 distinct CDR3 sequences, about 7.1% seen once; the top ten hold about 1.6%. This sample was also put to use in a study of yellow fever vaccine responses in identical twins.

Source material: PBMCs. These TCRs come from a woman aged 18-29 years in good health.

The V and J genes are TRBV6-1 and TRBJ2-2; possible D gene TRBD1, 5 bases. The CDR3 is made up of 14 amino acids. CDR1 is MNHNS and CDR2 is SASEGT in the germline V gene. The germline V and J ends were trimmed by 1 base and 4 bases, with 7 bases remaining between them. The CDR3 DNA reads TGTGCCAGCAGTGAAGGGCAGGGCACCGGGGAGCTGTTTTTT. This sequence encodes CASSEGQGTGELFF.

This clonotype was observed many times. The chain recombines TRBV24-1 with TRBJ2-1, with 10 bases lining up with TRBD1. CDR3 length: 14 amino acids. Germline V gene data show CDR1 as KGHDR and CDR2 as SFDVKD. After removal of 9 bases from V and 7 bases from J, the junction contained 8 bases not matched to a gene. The CDR3, as DNA: TGTGCCACCCAACTCGGACAGGGGGTGAATGAGCAGTTCTTC. Its translation is CATQLGQGVNEQFF.

There are many counts of this clonotype. The CDR3 here is CASGSGGVSYNEQFF. CDR3 in DNA: TGTGCCAGCGGCAGCGGGGGGGTCTCCTACAATGAGCAGTTCTTC. The chain joins TRBV12-3 or TRBV12-4 to TRBJ2-1, with TRBD2 matching over 10 bases. With V trimmed by 8 bases and J by 0 bases, 4 bases remained unmatched. The CDR3 totals 15 residues.

The sample holds many counts of this clonotype. The chain uses TRBV12-3 or TRBV12-4 and TRBJ2-2; TRBD1 agrees at 10 bases. The CDR3 is made up of 15 amino acids. V lost 5 bases and J lost 7; bases outside the gene matches: 7. The CDR3 sequence: CASSTTGGAGGELFF. The CDR3 DNA is TGTGCCAGCAGTACGACAGGGGGCGCGGGCGGGGAGCTGTTTTTT.

Many counts were recorded for this clonotype. The rearrangement links TRBV28 to TRBJ2-1, with TRBD1 matching 7 bases. V lost 6 bases and J lost 7; bases outside the gene matches: 15. The CDR3 totals 16 residues. In germline, CDR1 is MDHEN, CDR2 SYDVKM. The CDR3 protein is CASRHPTGSSVNEQFF. As DNA, the CDR3 is TGTGCCAGCAGACACCCGACAGGGTCTTCGGTTAATGAGCAGTTCTTC.

The genes are TRBV12-3 or TRBV12-4 and TRBJ2-4, with D possibly called TRBD1 or TRBD2 (5 bases each). V lost 4 bases, J lost 12 bases, and 16 bases lay in between. There are 13 residues in the CDR3. For the CDR3, the DNA is TGTGCCAGCAGTTCCCTGGGGGATAGTGCTCAGTACTTC. This codes for CASSSLGDSAQYF.

Ten or more counts support this clonotype. This sequence joins TRBV12-3 or TRBV12-4 and TRBJ2-7; D is undetermined. V was pared by 6 bases and J by 6 bases, with 12 bases between. This CDR3 is built from 12 residues. The CDR3 sequence is CASSRAQTEQYF. The CDR3 coding sequence is TGTGCCAGCAGCAGAGCGCAAACCGAGCAGTACTTC.

This clonotype was counted between two and nine times. The rearrangement links TRBV11-2 to TRBJ2-1; a weak D match, TRBD1 (5 bases). V lost 3 bases, J lost 6 bases, and 15 bases lay in between. In germline, CDR1 is SGHAT, CDR2 FQNNGV. The CDR3 spans 15 residues. The CDR3 nucleotides read TGTGCCAGCAGCTTTGATCCGACAGAATTCAATGAGCAGTTCTTC. Its protein is CASSFDPTEFNEQFF.

This clonotype was seen at least ten times. The genes are TRBV9 and TRBJ2-7; D unclear. The CDR3 sequence is 13 residues long. V dropped 5 bases and J dropped 0 bases, with 9 bases sitting between them. The V gene's germline CDR1 is SGDLS and CDR2 YYNGEE. The CDR3 DNA sequence: TGTGCCAGCAGTGTTGGATCCTCCTACGAGCAGTACTTC. This translates into CASSVGSSYEQYF.

This clonotype was seen only a few times. The chain is built from TRBV5-1 and TRBJ1-2; 8 nucleotides agree with TRBD1. The CDR3 is 15 residues long. V shed 5 bases and J 4 bases; nucleotides not matched to a gene: 10. Looked up from germline, CDR1 is SGHRS and CDR2 is YFSETQ. CDR3 amino acids: CASSPGQGGSYGYTF. The DNA for the CDR3 is TGCGCCAGCAGTCCCGGACAGGGAGGGAGCTATGGCTACACCTTC.

At least ten counts were recorded for this clonotype. This rearrangement joins TRBV7-6 to TRBJ2-7; TRBD1 aligns across 7 bases. The junction had 2 bases not matched to a gene; V was cut back by 3 bases and J by 0 bases. CDR3 size: 14 residues. Germline values: CDR1 SGHVS, CDR2 FNYEAQ. The CDR3 nucleotides read TGTGCCAGCAGCTTCCGGGACAGCTCCTACGAGCAGTACTTC. Residues: CASSFRDSSYEQYF.

This chain connects TRBV19 to TRBJ2-5, with D tentatively TRBD1 (6 bases). CDR3 size: 13 residues. Germline V gene data show CDR1 as LNHDA and CDR2 as SQIVND (reference sequence). Trimming cost V 7 bases and J 2 bases, with 11 bases left between them. The DNA for the CDR3 is TGTGCCAGTACCCCGGGACATCAAGAGACCCAGTACTTC. It yields the protein CASTPGHQETQYF.

This clonotype was detected ten times or more. This chain links TRBV3-1 with TRBJ1-1, with D perhaps TRBD1 (6 bases). V was shortened by 5 bases and J by 10 bases, with 14 bases between the two germline ends. CDR1 and CDR2 (germline): LGHDT, YNNKEL (reference sequence). The CDR3 contains 12 residues. The CDR3 sequence is CASSNRGGRAFF. In DNA, the CDR3 is TGTGCCAGCAGCAACCGTGGGGGCCGAGCTTTCTTT.

This clonotype came up a few times. The rearrangement uses TRBV7-9 and TRBJ1-2, with TRBD1 identical over 7 bases. With 3 bases clipped from V and 1 base from J, the junction kept 5 bases outside the gene matches. Looked up from germline, CDR1 is SEHNR and CDR2 is FQNEAQ (reference sequence). The CDR3 loop spans 15 amino acids. The CDR3 loop reads CASSFLTGDNYGYTF. The CDR3 nucleotides read TGTGCCAGCAGCTTTTTAACAGGGGATAACTATGGCTACACCTTC.

This clonotype has more than one count but fewer than ten. V and J are TRBV6-1 and TRBJ2-1; 9 bases line up with TRBD2. The germline gives CDR1 MNHNS, CDR2 SASEGT. The V and J ends lost 6 bases and 6 bases, in that order; junction bases with no gene match: 9. The CDR3 consists of 15 residues. The CDR3 reads CASRTLTSGANEQFF. The CDR3 DNA follows: TGTGCCAGCAGGACCCTGACTAGCGGTGCCAATGAGCAGTTCTTC.

The chain couples TRBV24-1 to TRBJ2-5; 14 bases agree with TRBD2. The trim removed 1 base at V and 7 bases at J, leaving 10 bases unmatched. CDR1 is KGHDR and CDR2 is SFDVKD in the germline V gene. This CDR3 contains 18 residues. The CDR3 nucleotides are TGTGCCACCAGTGATTTCAAGGGACTAGCGGGAGACGGTGTGACCCAGTACTTC. It specifies CATSDFKGLAGDGVTQYF.

The chain joins TRBV4-2 to TRBJ2-1; 8 nucleotides line up with TRBD2. The V segment lost 0 bases and the J segment 0 bases; nucleotides outside the gene matches: 4. Germline assignment: CDR1 LGHNA and CDR2 YNFKEQ. CDR3 length: 17 residues. Written as DNA, the CDR3 is TGTGCCAGCAGCCAAGATGGCGGGGGGAGCTCCTACAATGAGCAGTTCTTC. Translated: CASSQDGGGSSYNEQFF.

This clonotype was observed many times. V usage is TRBV5-6 and J usage is TRBJ1-1; D gene uncertain. Germline V gene lookup returns CDR1 SGHDT and CDR2 YYEEEE. The CDR3 contains 14 residues. V shed 4 bases and J shed 1 base, with 11 bases lying between them. The CDR3 spells CASSMRRRNTEAFF. The CDR3 DNA is TGTGCCAGCAGCATGCGGAGGAGGAACACTGAAGCTTTCTTT.

This clonotype was seen ten or more times. The V and J genes are TRBV6-4 and TRBJ1-1; D might be TRBD1 (5 bases). CDR1 MRHNA and CDR2 SNTAGT come from the germline V gene. This CDR3 has 13 amino acids. V lost 6 bases, J lost 5 bases, and 13 bases lay in between. The CDR3 spells CASSPGTPTEAFF. Here the CDR3 DNA reads TGTGCCAGCAGCCCCGGGACTCCGACTGAAGCTTTCTTT.

This clonotype was counted only a few times. This chain connects TRBV7-6 to TRBJ2-5; TRBD2 might be the D (6 bases). Germline V CDR1 and CDR2: SGHVS, FNYEAQ. The CDR3 length is 15 residues. V dropped 0 bases and J dropped 0 bases, with 8 bases sitting between them. The CDR3: CASSLALAYQETQYF. CDR3 nucleotide sequence: TGTGCCAGCAGCTTAGCCCTAGCGTACCAAGAGACCCAGTACTTC.

The CDR3 loop is CASSSVTSGRRFNEQFF. CDR3 bases: TGTGCCAGCAGCTCAGTGACTAGCGGGAGGAGATTCAATGAGCAGTTCTTC. The chain carries TRBV7-8 and TRBJ2-1, with 13 bases that match TRBD2. This CDR3 is built from 17 residues. V was pared by 4 bases and J by 6 bases, with 9 bases of the junction left unmatched. The germline V gene encodes CDR1 SGHVS and CDR2 FQNEAQ.

This clonotype showed up just a few times. The chain uses TRBV10-1 and TRBJ2-7, with 12 bases matching TRBD2. This CDR3 spans 16 amino acids. V trimming: 5 bases; J trimming: 1 base; junction bases outside the gene matches: 6. The germline CDR1 and CDR2 sequences are WNHNN and SYGVQD (reference sequence). The CDR3 region is CASSRTSGTRSYEQYF. CDR3 DNA: TGCGCCAGCAGTCGGACTAGCGGGACGAGATCCTACGAGCAGTACTTC.

This clonotype was recorded at least ten times. The rearrangement joins TRBV6-6 to TRBJ1-2; no reliable D call. Germline CDR1 and CDR2: MNHNY and SVGAGI (reference sequence). Trimming removed 6 bases at V and 3 bases at J, with 8 bases between. The CDR3 has 12 amino acids. CDR3 residues: CASRQAHYGYTF. The CDR3 region has the DNA TGTGCCAGCAGGCAGGCCCACTATGGCTACACCTTC.

This clonotype showed up just a few times. The chain recombines TRBV28 with TRBJ1-4; 7 bases are shared with TRBD1. V was clipped by 8 bases and J by 4 bases; unmatched bases: 4. This CDR3 comprises 13 residues. Germline CDR1 and CDR2: MDHEN and SYDVKM. In DNA form, the CDR3 reads TGTGCCAGCTGGGGACAGAATAATGAAAAACTGTTTTTT. Protein: CASWGQNNEKLFF. Together with reference TRBV28 and TRBJ1-4, the CDR3 gives the full variable domain: DVKVTQSSRYLVKRTGEKVFLECVQDMDHENMFWYRQDPGLGLRLIYFSYDVKMKEKGDIPEGYSVSREKKERFSLILESASTNQTSMYLCASWGQNNEKLFFGSGTQLSVL.

This clonotype has more than one count but fewer than ten. The chain has TRBV29-1 and TRBJ2-7, with TRBD1 matching over 7 bases. The V segment lost 2 bases and the J segment 1 base; nucleotides outside the gene matches: 5. Germline V gene lookup returns CDR1 SQVTM and CDR2 ANQGSEA. The CDR3 is 14 amino acids. The CDR3 spells CSVENRGRSYEQYV. The CDR3 bases are TGCAGCGTTGAAAACAGGGGCAGATCCTACGAGCAGTACGTC.

The V gene is TRBV7-9, the J gene TRBJ2-3, with D uncertain. CDR3 size: 14 residues. V dropped 5 bases and J dropped 4 bases, with 13 bases sitting between them. The germline V gene encodes CDR1 SEHNR and CDR2 FQNEAQ (reference sequence). The CDR3 bases are TGTGCCAGCAGCCCCGAGTATATTCCAGATACGCAGTATTTT. Amino acids: CASSPEYIPDTQYF.

This clonotype was counted ten times or more. The chain couples TRBV19 to TRBJ2-4; the D is unclear. Looked up from germline, CDR1 is LNHDA and CDR2 is SQIVND (reference sequence). The CDR3 runs to 15 residues. The ends were cut back, 4 bases at V and 0 bases at J, with 10 bases in the middle. The CDR3 nucleotides read TGTGCCAGTAGTAGGGCCGATGTAGCCAAAAACATTCAGTACTTC. Protein sequence: CASSRADVAKNIQYF.

This clonotype came up many times. This chain links TRBV10-2 with TRBJ2-2; TRBD1 matches 8 bases. V lost 3 bases to trimming and J lost 5 bases; unmatched junction nucleotides: 2. This CDR3 is 14 amino acids long. The germline V gene encodes CDR1 WSHSY and CDR2 SAAADI. This CDR3 is CASSEQGGTGELFF. The CDR3, as DNA: TGCGCCAGCAGTGAACAGGGGGGAACCGGGGAGCTGTTTTTT.